The clone carrying this T cell receptor (beta chain) was seen repeatedly, ten times or more. The antigen is unknown. The data derive from a study of T cells after yellow fever vaccination. Study observations and caveats: Shared CD4/CD8 clonotypes were a small share, likely from convergent recombination. The secondary response was weaker but peaked faster, day 5 versus 15. Contamination by abundant bulk-population clonotypes could be present in FACS-sorted repertoires.

Researchers made TCR cDNA using 5'RACE template switching, and this step added a universal primer site and UMIs. TCRdb reanalysed the 5' RACE reads using MiXCR and keeps one entry per CDR3 protein. The profile shows approximately 110,000 distinct CDR3 sequences, about 7% of them singletons. The CDR3 sequence is 13 residues long. Per the germline V gene, CDR1 is KGHDR and CDR2 is SFDVKD. The V gene end was trimmed by 4 bases and the J gene end by 8 bases; junction bases not matched to a gene: 5. The V and J genes are TRBV24-1 and TRBJ2-3; 7 bases agree with TRBD2. This TCR derives from a man aged 18 to 30 who received the YFV17D yellow fever vaccine. Material: CD4+ T cells sorted from PBMCs, obtained approximately 11 days after the first yellow fever vaccination. The CDR3 region has the DNA TGTGCCACCAGTGACGGGGGGATCCTTACGCAGTATTTT. It yields the protein CATSDGGILTQYF.